The 3 T cell receptor beta chains below all came from one sample that was sequenced in a study of a mutant IDH1 vaccine in newly diagnosed glioma. Documented time point: baseline, week 1 (first vaccination visit). Treatment: pre-vaccination baseline after standard-of-care therapy. Generated by immunoSEQ multiplex PCR, the TCRdb table keeps only in-frame clones and is missing some. This sample has about 51,000 clones; around three quarters occur once, and the top ten carry about 2%. The input for sequencing was PBMCs, taken from a glioma patient treated with radiotherapy, temozolomide or both. The receptors were gathered from a woman in her thirties or forties with glioma.

The chain joins TRBV5-1 to TRBJ1-1; tentative D call: TRBD1 (5 bases). This CDR3 contains 14 residues. Per the germline V gene, CDR1 is SGHRS and CDR2 is YFSETQ. Trimming stripped 0 bases from V and 5 bases from J, with 11 bases between. The CDR3 region is CASSLDTGKTEAFF. CDR3 in DNA: TGCGCCAGCAGCTTGGACACAGGAAAAACTGAAGCTTTCTTT.

This clone was observed a handful of times. The chain uses TRBV29-1 and TRBJ1-2; D call uncertain. Germline V gene sequence: CDR1 SQVTM, CDR2 ANQGSEA. V lost 1 base and J 9 bases, leaving 0 bases between the germline ends. This CDR3 has 8 amino acids. CDR3 sequence: CSVEGYTF. The CDR3 DNA follows: TGCAGCGTTGAAGGCTACACCTTC.

This rearrangement joins TRBV7-9 to TRBJ2-2; D is perhaps TRBD1 (7 bases). The CDR3 is made up of 19 amino acids. Germline CDR1 is SEHNR and CDR2 is FQNEAQ (reference sequence). V gave up 4 bases and J gave up 3 bases, with 24 bases separating them. CDR3 sequence reads: CASSSHRGLGYSDTGELFF. CDR3 DNA: TGTGCCAGCAGCTCACACAGGGGACTGGGGTATAGTGACACCGGGGAGCTGTTTTTT.